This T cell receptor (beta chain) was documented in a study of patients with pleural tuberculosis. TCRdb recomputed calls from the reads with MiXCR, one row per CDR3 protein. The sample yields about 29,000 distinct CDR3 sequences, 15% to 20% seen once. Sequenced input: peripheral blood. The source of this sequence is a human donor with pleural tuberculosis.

In DNA form, the CDR3 reads TGTGCCAGCAGCTTAATAGGTGCTAGCGGGGGGCGGGAGACCCAGTACTTC. Its protein product is CASSLIGASGGRETQYF. This sequence joins TRBV7-2 and TRBJ2-5; 11 bases are shared with TRBD2. With 2 bases clipped from V and 5 bases from J, the junction kept 10 bases outside the gene matches. The CDR3 extends over 17 amino acids. CDR1 and CDR2 (germline): SGHTA, FQGNSA.